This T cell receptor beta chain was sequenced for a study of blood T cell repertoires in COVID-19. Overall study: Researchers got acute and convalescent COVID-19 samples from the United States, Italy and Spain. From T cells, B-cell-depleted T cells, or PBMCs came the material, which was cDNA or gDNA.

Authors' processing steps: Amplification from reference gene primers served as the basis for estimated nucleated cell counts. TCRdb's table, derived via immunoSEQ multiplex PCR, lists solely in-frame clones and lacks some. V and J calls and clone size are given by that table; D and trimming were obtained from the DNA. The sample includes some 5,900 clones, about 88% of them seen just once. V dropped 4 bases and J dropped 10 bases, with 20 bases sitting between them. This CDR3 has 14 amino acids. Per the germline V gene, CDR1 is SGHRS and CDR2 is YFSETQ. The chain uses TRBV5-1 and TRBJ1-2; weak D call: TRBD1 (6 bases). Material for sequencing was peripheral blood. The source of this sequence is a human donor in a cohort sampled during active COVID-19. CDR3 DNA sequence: TGCGCCAGCAGCCAAGCTCCAGGACAGCGGACCTACACCTTC. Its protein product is CASSQAPGQRTYTF.